Listed below are T cell receptor beta chains from one sample, sequenced in a study of technical replicates of blood from several donors. The method was immunoSEQ multiplex PCR; TCRdb's version includes in-frame clones alone and lacks a portion of them. The sample has tens of thousands of clones, approximately 96% seen once; the top ten hold 0.3% to 0.45%. Sequences were obtained from T cells isolated from PBMCs. Source of these receptors: a human donor in good health. Both conserved end residues are part of each CDR3. The order of the fields is D gene, clone size, J gene, V gene, CDR3 DNA, CDR3 protein. D genes are given only for firm matches. Size is omitted from some rows. Given values are once, few, many or a class for expanded clones.

.	.	TRBJ1-4	TRBV7-2	TGTGCCAGCAGCTCGGGGGGGCCCTATGAACTGTTTTTT	CASSSGGPYELFF
.	.	TRBJ2-1	TRBV2	TGTGCCAGCAGTGAGGGGGGCTCCTACAATGAGCAGTTCTTC	CASSEGGSYNEQFF
.	.	TRBJ2-7	TRBV9	TGTGCCAGCAGCTTAGTCCAGGATCCCTACGAGCAGTACTTC	CASSLVQDPYEQYF
.	.	TRBJ2-1	TRBV6-1	TGTGCCAGCAGTGAAGCGCTTAGTCGGCGGGGCGCTTACAATGAGCAGTTCTTC	CASSEALSRRGAYNEQFF
TRBD1	.	TRBJ1-3	TRBV28	TGTGCCAGCAGTTTTAGTAGGGGGCGCAGCCTGGACACCATATATTTT	CASSFSRGRSLDTIYF
TRBD1	.	TRBJ1-1	TRBV2	TGTGCCAGCCGGACAGGGGGAAGAGTAGGGGACACTGAAGCTTTCTTT	CASRTGGRVGDTEAFF
TRBD1	.	TRBJ2-7	TRBV11-1	TGTGCCAGCGAAGAGTCCAGGGGGAATCCCTACGAGCAGTACTTC	CASEESRGNPYEQYF
.	.	TRBJ1-1	TRBV29-1	TGCAGCGTTCTTGAGGACAGTTGGAACACTGAAGCTTTCTTT	CSVLEDSWNTEAFF
.	.	TRBJ1-1	TRBV28	TGTGCCAGCAGCTATCCTACCCTCGTTCAAGCTTTCTTT	CASSYPTLVQAFF
.	.	TRBJ1-1	TRBV28	TGTGCCAGTCTCCGGGATATTATCTTTGGTGAAGCTTTCTTT	CASLRDIIFGEAFF
TRBD1	.	TRBJ2-7	TRBV11-2	TGTGCCAGCAGACCTAACAGGGGCAACTACGAGCAGTACTTC	CASRPNRGNYEQYF
.	.	TRBJ1-2	TRBV19	TGTGCCAGTAGTATAGATCGCATAGGGCAGGGGCAAGGTGGCTACACCTTC	CASSIDRIGQGQGGYTF
TRBD1	.	TRBJ1-2	TRBV9	TGTGCCAGCAGCGGGGGGACAGACTATGGCTACACCTTC	CASSGGTDYGYTF
.	.	TRBJ2-7	TRBV5-5	TGTGCCAGCAGCTTCGAAGTTAGCGAGCAGTACTTC	CASSFEVSEQYF
.	.	TRBJ1-5	TRBV4-1	TGCGCCAGCAGCCAAGTAGGTACTGGAGGAAATCAGCCCCAGCATTTT	CASSQVGTGGNQPQHF
.	.	TRBJ1-1	TRBV27	TGTGCCAGCAGTTTCCTGGGCGGGGCGCCCTTAGAAGCTTTCTTT	CASSFLGGAPLEAFF
TRBD2	.	TRBJ2-3	TRBV30	TGTGCCTGGAGCAGACTAGCGGGAGTTACAGATACGCAGTATTTT	CAWSRLAGVTDTQYF
.	once	TRBJ2-1	TRBV7-2	TGTGCCAGCAGCTTAGAACTCCTAAATGAGCAGTTCTTC	CASSLELLNEQFF
TRBD1	.	TRBJ2-7	TRBV29-1	TGCAGCGTTAGGGACAGGGGCTACGAGCAGTACTTC	CSVRDRGYEQYF
.	.	TRBJ2-7	TRBV15	TGTGCCACCAGCAGATCTACAACAGACTCCTACGAGCAGTACTTC	CATSRSTTDSYEQYF
TRBD1	.	TRBJ1-2	TRBV30	TGTGCCTGGATTGGGCCGGGACAGTCCTGGTATGGCTACACCTTC	CAWIGPGQSWYGYTF
.	.	TRBJ2-7	TRBV7-3	TGTGCCAGCAGCTTTACCCACGGGAACGCCTACGAGCAGTACTTC	CASSFTHGNAYEQYF
.	once	TRBJ2-1	TRBV28	TGTGCCAGCAGTTTTGTAGAACACAATGAGCAGTTCTTC	CASSFVEHNEQFF
TRBD2	.	TRBJ2-7	TRBV7-8	TGTGCCAGCAGTTCGGGACTAGCGGGAGTCGAGCAGTACTTC	CASSSGLAGVEQYF
.	.	TRBJ2-7	TRBV6-5	TGTGCCAGCAGCCCGAAGGTTAGTAGGGGCGAGCAGTACTTC	CASSPKVSRGEQYF
TRBD1	.	TRBJ2-7	TRBV7-6	TGTGCCAGCAGCTTAGGGACAGGGGGTCTTGGAGAGCAGTACTTC	CASSLGTGGLGEQYF
.	once	TRBJ2-7	TRBV14	TGTGCCAGCAGCGATAGCTCCTACGAGCAGTACTTC	CASSDSSYEQYF
.	.	TRBJ1-1	TRBV11-3	TGTGCCAGCAGCATCTATCGGAACACTGAAGCTTTCTTT	CASSIYRNTEAFF
.	once	TRBJ2-5	TRBV5-6	TGTGCCAGCAGCTTGGGTGGGAGGGAGACCCAGTACTTC	CASSLGGRETQYF
.	.	TRBJ1-1	TRBV11-2	TGTGCCAGCAGCTTAGCAGGGCGGGGGTACACTGAAGCTTTCTTT	CASSLAGRGYTEAFF
.	.	TRBJ2-2	TRBV21-1	TGTGCCAGCAGCAAAGTTGGAGTTTTTGCGACCGGGGAGCTGTTTTTT	CASSKVGVFATGELFF
.	.	TRBJ2-2	TRBV19	TGTGCCAGTAGTATTGAGCTTTCTTACGGGGAGCTGTTTTTT	CASSIELSYGELFF
.	.	TRBJ1-1	TRBV7-3	TGTGCCAGCAGCTTAAATCCGGGATGGAACACTGAAGCTTTCTTT	CASSLNPGWNTEAFF
TRBD1	.	TRBJ2-2	TRBV6-5	TGTGCCAGCAGTTTTTTACAGGGGGATGCCGGGGAGCTGTTTTTT	CASSFLQGDAGELFF
TRBD2	.	TRBJ2-3	TRBV7-9	TGTGCCAGCAGCTTAGTTCTGGCGGGAGGGGGAGATACGCAGTATTTT	CASSLVLAGGGDTQYF
TRBD1	.	TRBJ1-2	TRBV4-2	TGTGCCAGCGCCATCCCGGGACAGTCAAACTATGGCTACACCTTC	CASAIPGQSNYGYTF
TRBD2	.	TRBJ2-7	TRBV7-2	TGTGCCAGCAGCTTAAGGGCGGGAGGTTTATACGAGCAGTACTTC	CASSLRAGGLYEQYF
TRBD2	few	TRBJ2-7	TRBV5-1	TGCGCCAGCCAGACTAGCGGGAGTCAGAGCGAGCAGTACTTC	CASQTSGSQSEQYF
.	.	TRBJ1-1	TRBV29-1	TGCAGCGTTATAGGGGTGAACACTGAAGCTTTCTTT	CSVIGVNTEAFF
.	.	TRBJ1-1	TRBV29-1	TGCAGCGTTGAACAGGGTAGGAACACTGAAGCTTTCTTT	CSVEQGRNTEAFF
.	.	TRBJ2-1	TRBV10-1	TGCGCCAGCAGTGACAGTCAGAATGAGCAGTTCTTC	CASSDSQNEQFF
TRBD2	.	TRBJ2-3	TRBV28	TGTGCCAGCAGTTTCGCTAGCGGGGGGCTTAGCACAGATACGCAGTATTTT	CASSFASGGLSTDTQYF
TRBD1	.	TRBJ2-7	TRBV10-3	TGTGCCACCGGGACAGCTCCCTACGAGCAGTACTTC	CATGTAPYEQYF
TRBD2	.	TRBJ2-4	TRBV4-2	TGTGCCAGCAGCCAAGGAGACGGGACTAGCGGATTAGCCAAAAACATTCAGTACTTC	CASSQGDGTSGLAKNIQYF
.	.	TRBJ2-7	TRBV4-2	TGTGCCAGCAGCCAAGCCCAGAGTGGGCCCTACGAGCAGTACTTC	CASSQAQSGPYEQYF
.	many	TRBJ1-2	TRBV19	TGTGCCAGTAGTGTGACTACGAAAGGGGGCTACACCTTC	CASSVTTKGGYTF
TRBD2	.	TRBJ2-2	TRBV6-4	TGTGCCAGCAGTAGCGGGAGCACCGGGGAGCTGTTTTTT	CASSSGSTGELFF
.	.	TRBJ2-7	TRBV7-8	TGTGCCAGCAGCTTATTCCCCCCGGGAAGAAACGAGCAGTACTTC	CASSLFPPGRNEQYF
.	.	TRBJ1-5	TRBV18	TGTGCCAGCTCACCGAATGGGGCAGGTTATCTGCCCCAGCATTTT	CASSPNGAGYLPQHF
.	.	TRBJ1-1	TRBV7-3	TGTGCCAGCAGCTTAGGGGGTGGGACACTGAACACTGAAGCTTTCTTT	CASSLGGGTLNTEAFF
TRBD1	.	TRBJ2-3	TRBV11-3	TGTGCCAGCAGCGGGACAGCTAGCACAGATACGCAGTATTTT	CASSGTASTDTQYF
TRBD1	.	TRBJ1-2	TRBV30	TGTGCCTGGAACCCTAGGGGGCCTTACTATGGCTACACCTTC	CAWNPRGPYYGYTF
TRBD2	.	TRBJ2-1	TRBV2	TGTGCCAGATGGGGAGGGGATGAGCAGTTCTTC	CARWGGDEQFF
.	.	TRBJ1-1	TRBV19	TGTGCCAGTAGTATAATCCAGTCGGGGGGGCCTGAAGCTTTCTTT	CASSIIQSGGPEAFF
TRBD2	once	TRBJ2-3	TRBV30	TGTGCCTGGAGTAGGGCTCCAGCGGGACTAACAGATACGCAGTATTTT	CAWSRAPAGLTDTQYF
.	.	TRBJ2-7	TRBV7-9	TGTGCCAGCAGCCCTAGACAGAACTCCTACGAGCAGTACTTC	CASSPRQNSYEQYF
.	.	TRBJ1-2	TRBV7-8	TGTGCCAGCAGCTTAGGCGGGGGCGCCTACTATGGCTACACCTTC	CASSLGGGAYYGYTF
TRBD2	.	TRBJ2-3	TRBV10-3	TGTGCCATGGGACTAGCGGGGACAGATACGCAGTATTTT	CAMGLAGTDTQYF
TRBD1	.	TRBJ1-4	TRBV5-6	TGTGCCAGCAGCTTATCCGACAGGGGAGTCGAAAAACTGTTTTTT	CASSLSDRGVEKLFF